This T cell receptor beta chain appears in the sequencing data of a study of beta chain features in type 1 diabetes. About the study: The study examined about 110,000,000 sorted cells across all samples.

The sample holds a few counts of this clone. Germline assignment: CDR1 MNHEY and CDR2 SVGAGI. The V and J ends lost 3 bases and 9 bases respectively, with 15 bases between them. This CDR3 is built from 14 residues. By way of CD45RO/CCR7/CD25/CD127/CD95/CD27, the CD4+ regulatory, stem cell-like memory, central memory and naive cells were sorted. The authors obtained over 95% purity in all sorted populations. As every portion of the isolated RNA was reverse transcribed, the sequencing read expressed TCRB transcripts. TCRdb keeps only in-frame clones here, not all; method: immunoSEQ multiplex PCR. The data hold 850,000 to 900,000 clones, with about 17% observed a single time.

This receptor was identified in a young woman in good health. The sample consisted of naive CD4+ T cells from blood. The chain has TRBV6-5 and TRBJ2-1; D possibly corresponds to TRBD2 (6 bases). CDR3 residues: CASSYRDSRIEQFF. The CDR3 nucleotides are TGTGCCAGCAGTTATCGGGACTCTCGGATTGAGCAGTTCTTC.